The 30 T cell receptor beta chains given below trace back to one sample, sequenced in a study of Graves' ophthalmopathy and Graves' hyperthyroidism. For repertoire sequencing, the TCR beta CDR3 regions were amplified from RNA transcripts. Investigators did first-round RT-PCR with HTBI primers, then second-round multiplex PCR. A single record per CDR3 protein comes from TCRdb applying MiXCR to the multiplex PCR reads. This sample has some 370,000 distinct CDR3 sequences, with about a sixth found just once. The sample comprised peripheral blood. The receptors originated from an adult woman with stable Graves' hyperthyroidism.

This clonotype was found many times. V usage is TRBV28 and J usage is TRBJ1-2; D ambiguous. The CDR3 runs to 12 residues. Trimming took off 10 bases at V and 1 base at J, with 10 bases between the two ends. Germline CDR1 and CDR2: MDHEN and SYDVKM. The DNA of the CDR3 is TGTGCCACCTTGATGGTTAACTATGGCTACACCTTC. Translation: CATLMVNYGYTF.

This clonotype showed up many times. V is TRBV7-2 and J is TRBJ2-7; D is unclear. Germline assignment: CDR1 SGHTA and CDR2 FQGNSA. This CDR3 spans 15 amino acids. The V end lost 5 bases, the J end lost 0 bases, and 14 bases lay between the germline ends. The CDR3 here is CASSPHGIISYEQYF. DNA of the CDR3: TGTGCCAGCAGCCCCCATGGGATTATCTCCTACGAGCAGTACTTC.

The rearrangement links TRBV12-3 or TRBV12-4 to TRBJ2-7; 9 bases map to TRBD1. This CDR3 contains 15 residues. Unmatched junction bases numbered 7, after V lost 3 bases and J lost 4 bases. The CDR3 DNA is TGTGCCAGCAGTTTGGCCGGGACAGGGAATTACGAGCAGTACTTC. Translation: CASSLAGTGNYEQYF.

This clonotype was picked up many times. The CDR3 nucleotides are TGCGCCAGCAGCTTCCGGGACACATCCACCGGGGAGCTGTTTTTT. This gives the protein CASSFRDTSTGELFF. V is TRBV5-1 and J is TRBJ2-2; D is possibly TRBD1 (6 bases). Germline V lookup: CDR1 SGHRS, CDR2 YFSETQ. The CDR3 has 15 residues. The ends were cut back, 2 bases at V and 4 bases at J, with 12 bases in the middle.

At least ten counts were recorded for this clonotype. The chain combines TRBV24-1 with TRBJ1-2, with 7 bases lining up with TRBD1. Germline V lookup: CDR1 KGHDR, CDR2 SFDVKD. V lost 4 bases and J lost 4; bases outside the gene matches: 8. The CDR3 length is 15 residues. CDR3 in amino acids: CATSESGGGGYGYTF. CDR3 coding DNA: TGTGCCACCAGTGAATCAGGGGGAGGCGGCTATGGCTACACCTTC.

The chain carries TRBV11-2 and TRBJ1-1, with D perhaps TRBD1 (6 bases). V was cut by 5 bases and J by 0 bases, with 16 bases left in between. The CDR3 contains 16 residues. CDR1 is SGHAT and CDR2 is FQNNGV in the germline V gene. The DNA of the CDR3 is TGTGCCAGCAGCCCCCCCGGGGGGCTAGTGAACACTGAAGCTTTCTTT. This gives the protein CASSPPGGLVNTEAFF.

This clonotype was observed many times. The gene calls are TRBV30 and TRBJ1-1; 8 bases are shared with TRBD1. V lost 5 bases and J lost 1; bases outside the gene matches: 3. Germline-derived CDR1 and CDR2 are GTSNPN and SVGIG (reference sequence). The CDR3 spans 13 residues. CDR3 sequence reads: CAWDRGTNTEAFF. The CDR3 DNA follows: TGTGCCTGGGACAGGGGCACGAACACTGAAGCTTTCTTT.

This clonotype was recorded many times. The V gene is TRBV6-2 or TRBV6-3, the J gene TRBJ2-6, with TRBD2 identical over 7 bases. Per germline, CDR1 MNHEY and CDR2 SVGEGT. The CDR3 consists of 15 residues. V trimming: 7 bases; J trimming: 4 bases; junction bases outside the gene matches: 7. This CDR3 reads CASKVAGVGANVLTF. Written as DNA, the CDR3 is TGTGCCAGCAAGGTGGCGGGAGTGGGGGCCAACGTCCTGACTTTC.

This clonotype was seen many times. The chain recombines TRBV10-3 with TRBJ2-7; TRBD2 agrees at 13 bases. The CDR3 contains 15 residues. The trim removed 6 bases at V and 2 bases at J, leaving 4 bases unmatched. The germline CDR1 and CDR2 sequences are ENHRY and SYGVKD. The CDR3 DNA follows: TGTGCCATCAGAATCGGGACTAGCGGGGCCTACGAGCAGTACTTC. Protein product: CAIRIGTSGAYEQYF.

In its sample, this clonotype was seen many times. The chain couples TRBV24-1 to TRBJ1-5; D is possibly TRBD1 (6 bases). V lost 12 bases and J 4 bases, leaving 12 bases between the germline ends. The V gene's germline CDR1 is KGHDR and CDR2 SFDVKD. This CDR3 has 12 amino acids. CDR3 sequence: CAVAQGNQPQHF. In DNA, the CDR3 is TGTGCCGTTGCCCAGGGGAATCAGCCCCAGCATTTT.

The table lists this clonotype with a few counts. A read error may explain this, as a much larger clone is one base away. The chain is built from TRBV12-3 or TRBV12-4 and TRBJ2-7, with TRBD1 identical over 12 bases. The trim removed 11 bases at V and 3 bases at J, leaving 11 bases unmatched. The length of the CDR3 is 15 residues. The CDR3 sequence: CACGTGGTPRYEQYF. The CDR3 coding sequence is TGTGCCTGTGGGACAGGGGGCACCCCTCGCTACGAGCAGTACTTC.

The CDR3 here is CAWNRGYNQPQHF. The CDR3 DNA sequence: TGTGCCTGGAACAGGGGGTACAATCAGCCCCAGCATTTT. The V and J genes are TRBV30 and TRBJ1-5; TRBD1 matches at 8 bases. The V segment lost 4 bases and the J segment 3 bases; nucleotides outside the gene matches: 2. Germline V gene data show CDR1 as GTSNPN and CDR2 as SVGIG (reference sequence). CDR3 length equals 13 residues.

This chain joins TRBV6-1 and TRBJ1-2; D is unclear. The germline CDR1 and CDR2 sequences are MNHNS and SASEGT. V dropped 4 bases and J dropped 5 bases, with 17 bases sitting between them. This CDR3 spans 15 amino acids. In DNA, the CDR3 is TGTGCCAGCAGTGCCAGTAGGACGGACCCATATGGCTACACCTTC. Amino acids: CASSASRTDPYGYTF.

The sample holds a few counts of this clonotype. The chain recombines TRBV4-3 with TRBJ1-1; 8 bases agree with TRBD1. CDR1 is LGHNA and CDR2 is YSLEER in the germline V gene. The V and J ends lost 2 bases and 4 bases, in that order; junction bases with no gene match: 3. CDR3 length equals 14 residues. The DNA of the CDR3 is TGCGCCAGCAGCCAAACGGACAGGGCCACTGAAGCTTTCTTT. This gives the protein CASSQTDRATEAFF.

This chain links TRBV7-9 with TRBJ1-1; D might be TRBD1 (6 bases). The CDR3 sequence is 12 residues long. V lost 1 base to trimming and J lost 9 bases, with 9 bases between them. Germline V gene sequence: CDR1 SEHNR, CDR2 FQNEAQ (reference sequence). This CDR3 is CASSLGTAKAFF. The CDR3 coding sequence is TGTGCCAGCAGCTTAGGGACAGCCAAAGCTTTCTTT.

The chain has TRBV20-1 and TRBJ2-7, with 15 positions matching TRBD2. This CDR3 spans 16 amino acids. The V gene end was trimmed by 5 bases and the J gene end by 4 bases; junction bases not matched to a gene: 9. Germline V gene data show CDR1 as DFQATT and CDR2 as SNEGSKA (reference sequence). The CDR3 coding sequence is TGCAGTGCTCCTCCTCCGGGACTAGCGGGAGGTTACGAGCAGTACTTC. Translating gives CSAPPPGLAGGYEQYF.

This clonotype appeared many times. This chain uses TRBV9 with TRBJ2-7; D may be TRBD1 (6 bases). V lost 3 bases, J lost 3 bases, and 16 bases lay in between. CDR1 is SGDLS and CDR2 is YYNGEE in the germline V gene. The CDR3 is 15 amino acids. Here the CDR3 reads CASSALDRSDYEQYF. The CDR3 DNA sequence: TGTGCCAGCAGCGCCCTCGACAGGTCGGACTACGAGCAGTACTTC.

CDR3 nucleotides: TGTGCCAGCAGGAGTTCGGAGGGACAGCCCCAGCATTTT. It is translated as CASRSSEGQPQHF. The chain links TRBV12-3 or TRBV12-4 to TRBJ1-5, with no clear D. Trimming took 6 bases from V and 7 from J, leaving 13 bases between them. There are 13 residues in the CDR3.

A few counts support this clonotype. For the CDR3, the DNA is TGTGCCAGCAGGTATGACAGGGGGAGGCAGCCCCAGCATTTT. Translating gives CASRYDRGRQPQHF. This sequence joins TRBV7-9 and TRBJ1-5; 9 positions agree with TRBD1. The CDR3 runs to 14 residues. The V segment lost 6 bases and the J segment 7 bases; nucleotides outside the gene matches: 7. Germline V CDR1 and CDR2: SEHNR, FQNEAQ (reference sequence).

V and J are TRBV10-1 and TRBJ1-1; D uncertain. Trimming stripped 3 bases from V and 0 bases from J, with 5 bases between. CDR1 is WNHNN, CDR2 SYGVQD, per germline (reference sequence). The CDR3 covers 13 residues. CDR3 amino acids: CASSDGVNTEAFF. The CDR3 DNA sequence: TGCGCCAGCAGTGATGGGGTGAACACTGAAGCTTTCTTT.

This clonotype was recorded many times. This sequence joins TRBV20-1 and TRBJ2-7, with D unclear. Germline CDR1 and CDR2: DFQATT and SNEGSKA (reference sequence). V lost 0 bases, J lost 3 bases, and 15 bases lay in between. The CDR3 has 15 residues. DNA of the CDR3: TGCAGTGCTAGAGATTCTGGCTTACCACACTACGAGCAGTACTTC. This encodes CSARDSGLPHYEQYF.

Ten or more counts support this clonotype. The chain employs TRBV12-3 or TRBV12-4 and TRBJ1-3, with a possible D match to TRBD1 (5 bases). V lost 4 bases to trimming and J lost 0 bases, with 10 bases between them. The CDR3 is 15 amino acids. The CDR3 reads CASSSDSYSGNTIYF. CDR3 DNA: TGTGCCAGCAGTTCTGACAGTTACTCTGGAAACACCATATATTTT.

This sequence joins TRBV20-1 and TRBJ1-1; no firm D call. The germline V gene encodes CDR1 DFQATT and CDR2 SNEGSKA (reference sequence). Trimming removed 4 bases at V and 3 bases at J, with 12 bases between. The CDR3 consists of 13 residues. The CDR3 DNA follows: TGCAGTGCTAACAACCGTCCAGACACTGAAGCTTTCTTT. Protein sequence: CSANNRPDTEAFF.

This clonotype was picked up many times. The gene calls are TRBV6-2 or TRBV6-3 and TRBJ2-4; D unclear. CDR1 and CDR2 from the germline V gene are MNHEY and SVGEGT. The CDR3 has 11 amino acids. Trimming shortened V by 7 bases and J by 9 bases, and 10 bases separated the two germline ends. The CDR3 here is CASTRLGIQYF. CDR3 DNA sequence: TGTGCCAGCACCCGGCTTGGCATTCAGTACTTC.

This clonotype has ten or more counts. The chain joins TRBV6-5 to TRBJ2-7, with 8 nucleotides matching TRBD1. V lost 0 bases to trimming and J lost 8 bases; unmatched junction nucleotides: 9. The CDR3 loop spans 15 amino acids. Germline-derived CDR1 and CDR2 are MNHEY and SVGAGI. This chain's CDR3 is CASSYSLGTGWKQYF. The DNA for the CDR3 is TGTGCCAGCAGTTACTCGCTCGGGACAGGCTGGAAGCAGTACTTC.

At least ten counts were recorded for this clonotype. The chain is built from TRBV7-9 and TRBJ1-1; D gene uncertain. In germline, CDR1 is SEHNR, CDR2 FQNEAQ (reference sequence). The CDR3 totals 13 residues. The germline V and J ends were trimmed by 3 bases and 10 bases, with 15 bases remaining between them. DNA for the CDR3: TGTGCCAGCAGCTTTCCAGGAGATTGGGTAGCTTTCTTT. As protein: CASSFPGDWVAFF.

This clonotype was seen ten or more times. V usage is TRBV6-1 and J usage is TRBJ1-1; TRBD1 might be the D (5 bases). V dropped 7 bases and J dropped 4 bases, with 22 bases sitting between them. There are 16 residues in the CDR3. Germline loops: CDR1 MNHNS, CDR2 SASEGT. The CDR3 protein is CASNGGRRAKGTEAFF. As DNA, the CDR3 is TGTGCCAGCAACGGGGGGAGGAGGGCCAAGGGCACTGAAGCTTTCTTT.

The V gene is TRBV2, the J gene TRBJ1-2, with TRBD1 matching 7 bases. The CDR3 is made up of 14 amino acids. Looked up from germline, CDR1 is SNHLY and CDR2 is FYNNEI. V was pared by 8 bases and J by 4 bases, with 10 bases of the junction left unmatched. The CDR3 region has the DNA TGTGCCAGCTCTGAACAGGGGACGATCTATGGCTACACCTTC. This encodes CASSEQGTIYGYTF.

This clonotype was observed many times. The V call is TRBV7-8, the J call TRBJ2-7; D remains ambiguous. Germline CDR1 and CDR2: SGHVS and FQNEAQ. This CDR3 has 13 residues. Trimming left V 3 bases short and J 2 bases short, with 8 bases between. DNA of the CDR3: TGTGCCAGCAGCTTTTCAGCCACCTACGAGCAGTACTTC. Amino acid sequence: CASSFSATYEQYF.

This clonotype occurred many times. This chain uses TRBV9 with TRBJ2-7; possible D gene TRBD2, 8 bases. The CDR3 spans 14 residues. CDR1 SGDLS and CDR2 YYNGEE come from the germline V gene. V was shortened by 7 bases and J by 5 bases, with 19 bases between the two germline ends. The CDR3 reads CASPGGAGGDEQYF. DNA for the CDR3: TGTGCCAGCCCGGGAGGGGCAGGGGGAGACGAGCAGTACTTC.